The following is a T cell receptor beta chain sequence with its context. The data were taken from a study of cytotoxic CD8 clonotypes in ibrutinib-treated CLL. Trimming removed 10 bases from V and 4 bases from J; junction bases left unmatched: 9. The CDR3 contains 14 residues. Looked up from germline, CDR1 is LNHDA and CDR2 is SQIVND (reference sequence). TCRdb's copy holds only in-frame clones and misses some; the assay was immunoSEQ multiplex PCR. The sample contains about 140,000 clones, about 76% of which appear only once. This sequence was found in a human donor with chronic lymphocytic leukemia. The chain has TRBV19 and TRBJ1-5; 8 positions agree with TRBD1. Here the sequenced sample was PBMCs, taken after 24 months of ibrutinib treatment. CDR3 residues: CATASGGRNQPQHF. For the CDR3, the DNA is TGTGCCACAGCCTCAGGGGGCCGAAATCAGCCCCAGCATTTT.